This T cell receptor beta chain originates from a study of CD8+CD57+ T cells in acquired aplastic anemia. Overall study: Across the sorted CD4+ and CD8+ cells, DNA amounts averaged roughly 3 ug.

This CDR3 region has 14 residues. Germline V gene sequence: CDR1 SGDLS, CDR2 YYNGEE. The patients chosen for sequencing had shown expansion of CD8+CD57+ cells (detected by flow cytometry). There were no patients without severe acquired aplastic anemia. Concerning this clonotype itself: A much bigger clone sits one base away, suggesting this may be a read error.

Profiling that covered TCR beta VDJ and CDR3 relied on genomic DNA as its template. TCRdb reanalysed the reads using MiXCR and keeps one entry per CDR3 protein. The sample contains roughly 200,000 distinct CDR3 sequences, roughly three fifths of which appear only once. Sequenced sample: sorted CD4+, CD8+, or CD8+CD57+ T cells (not recorded which) from PBMCs. This chain connects TRBV9 to TRBJ2-7; weak D call: TRBD1 (6 bases). The TCR comes from a human donor with aplastic anemia. The CDR3 DNA is TGTGCCGGCAGCGTCGAAGGGACAATAGACGAGCAGTACTTC. This sequence encodes CAGSVEGTIDEQYF. Full variable domain (rest looked up from reference TRBV9 and TRBJ2-7): DSGVTQTPKHLITATGQRVTLRCSPRSGDLSVYWYQQSLDQGLQFLIQYYNGEERAKGNILERFSAQQFPDLHSELNLSSLELGDSALYFCAGSVEGTIDEQYFGPGTRLTVT.